The TCR beta chain under discussion was sequenced for a study of T cell responses to AZD1222 COVID-19 vaccine. The V segment lost 11 bases and the J segment 7 bases; nucleotides outside the gene matches: 13. CDR1 is SNHLY, CDR2 FYNNEI, per germline. The CDR3 has 13 amino acids. Here immunoSEQ multiplex PCR was the method, and the copy in TCRdb shows in-frame clones only, minus some. The data show about 140,000 clones, under 95% seen once. Notes on this clone: Its cognate antigen is unknown.

Study results and caveats: Vaccine-associated CD4 TCRs spanned spike, dominant at 160-218 and 743-854.

This clonotype was obtained from an adult who received the AZD1222 COVID-19 vaccine. Sequencing used peripheral blood, obtained 28 days after the second AZD1222 dose. The rearrangement uses TRBV2 and TRBJ1-2; 7 bases align to TRBD1. CDR3 in DNA: TGTGCCGGGATAGACAGGGTTGTTAGTGGCTACACCTTC. This sequence encodes CAGIDRVVSGYTF.